The 27 T cell receptor beta chains below come from one sample, sequenced in a study of T cells after yellow fever vaccination. TCRdb reprocessed the 5' RACE reads with MiXCR, giving one entry per CDR3 protein. The sample shows roughly 120,000 distinct CDR3 sequences, 6% to 8% of them seen only once. This material consisted of CD4+ T cells sorted from PBMCs, taken about 10 days after the first yellow fever vaccination. The receptors here all came from a man aged 18 to 30 who received the YFV17D yellow fever vaccine.

This chain links TRBV7-9 with TRBJ1-1, with 9 bases lining up with TRBD1. The V and J ends lost 4 bases and 6 bases, in that order; junction bases with no gene match: 6. The germline gives CDR1 SEHNR, CDR2 FQNEAQ (reference sequence). The CDR3 is made up of 14 amino acids. CDR3 DNA sequence: TGTGCCAGCAGCTCCCCGGGACAGGGCGCTGAAGCTTTCTTT. This codes for CASSSPGQGAEAFF.

This clonotype was recorded at least ten times. The V gene is TRBV5-1, the J gene TRBJ2-3; the D is unclear. The V and J ends lost 1 base and 4 bases respectively, with 7 bases between them. Germline V gives CDR1 SGHRS, CDR2 YFSETQ. This CDR3 is 13 amino acids long. CDR3 loop: CASSLTGPDTQYF. CDR3 coding DNA: TGCGCCAGCAGCTTGACGGGTCCAGATACGCAGTATTTT.

The table lists this clonotype with many counts. This chain joins TRBV4-3 and TRBJ2-7; D is possibly TRBD1 (6 bases). Trimming removed 4 bases at V and 1 base at J, with 11 bases between. The CDR3 is 14 amino acids. CDR1 is LGHNA and CDR2 is YSLEER in the germline V gene. The CDR3 sequence: CASSRDKPSYEQYF. CDR3 nucleotide sequence: TGCGCCAGCAGCCGGGACAAGCCTTCCTACGAGCAGTACTTC.

This clonotype was recorded many times. V is TRBV7-3 and J is TRBJ2-3; D is undetermined. Germline-derived CDR1 and CDR2 are SGHTA and FQGTGA. V shed 1 base and J shed 6 bases, with 11 bases lying between them. There are 14 residues in the CDR3. DNA of the CDR3: TGTGCCAGCAGCTTAAGCTCTGGCCCTGATACGCAGTATTTT. It specifies CASSLSSGPDTQYF.

This clonotype has a count of ten or more. The chain links TRBV7-3 to TRBJ2-1, with 7 positions matching TRBD1. The germline V gene encodes CDR1 SGHTA and CDR2 FQGTGA. This CDR3 is 16 amino acids long. V trimming: 2 bases; J trimming: 1 base; junction bases outside the gene matches: 5. DNA of the CDR3: TGTGCCAGCAGCTTATTGGCAGGGGGTTCCTACAATGAGCAGTTCTTC. Protein: CASSLLAGGSYNEQFF.

This clonotype has a count of ten or more. This chain links TRBV15 with TRBJ2-2, with D unclear. This CDR3 is 12 amino acids long. V was shortened by 4 bases and J by 6 bases, with 6 bases between the two germline ends. The germline gives CDR1 LNHNV, CDR2 YYDKDF (reference sequence). The CDR3 DNA sequence: TGTGCCACCAGCAATAGGCCCGGGGAGCTGTTTTTT. Protein product: CATSNRPGELFF. Variable domain in full (rest from reference TRBV15 and TRBJ2-2): DAMVIQNPRYQVTQFGKPVTLSCSQTLNHNVMYWYQQKSSQAPKLLFHYYDKDFNNEADTPDNFQSRRPNTSFCFLDIRSPGLGDTAMYLCATSNRPGELFFGEGSRLTVL.

This clonotype has ten or more counts. J is TRBJ1-2 and V is TRBV6-4; 8 positions match TRBD1. The CDR3 is 13 amino acids. In germline, CDR1 is MRHNA, CDR2 SNTAGT. Unmatched junction bases numbered 8, after V lost 10 bases and J lost 4 bases. The chain's CDR3 is CAKPGQAFYGYTF. The DNA for the CDR3 is TGTGCCAAGCCGGGACAGGCTTTCTATGGCTACACCTTC.

There are many counts of this clonotype. The V gene is TRBV20-1, the J gene TRBJ1-2, with D perhaps matching TRBD1 (6 bases). From germline, CDR1 is DFQATT and CDR2 SNEGSKA (reference sequence). This CDR3 has 12 amino acids. Between the trimmed V and J ends, which lost 5 bases and 3 bases, there was a span of 10 bases. The CDR3 reads CSAFTGYYGYTF. CDR3 DNA: TGCAGTGCTTTCACAGGGTACTATGGCTACACCTTC.

In this sample, this clonotype turned up many times. CDR3 sequence reads: CASTTPGQKRNEQFF. CDR3 nucleotide sequence: TGTGCCAGCACCACACCGGGACAAAAAAGGAATGAGCAGTTCTTC. The chain joins TRBV27 to TRBJ2-1; D possibly corresponds to TRBD1 (6 bases). Germline CDR1 reads MNHEY; CDR2 reads SMNVEV (reference sequence). V shed 7 bases and J shed 7 bases, with 20 bases lying between them. The CDR3 is 15 amino acids.

This clonotype was detected many times. The rearrangement joins TRBV7-2 to TRBJ2-1, with D perhaps given as TRBD1 or TRBD2 (5 bases each). CDR1 is SGHTA and CDR2 is FQGNSA in the germline V gene. The CDR3 totals 16 residues. The V gene lost 5 bases and the J gene lost 0 bases, with 14 bases spanning the gap. CDR3 sequence reads: CASSARDRSSYNEQFF. In nucleotides, the CDR3 is TGTGCCAGCAGCGCACGGGACCGCAGCTCCTACAATGAGCAGTTCTTC.

V gene TRBV4-3 combines with J gene TRBJ2-5; 13 positions agree with TRBD2. The junction had 9 bases not matched to a gene; V was cut back by 0 bases and J by 5 bases. The CDR3 extends over 18 amino acids. Germline V gene lookup returns CDR1 LGHNA and CDR2 YSLEER. The DNA of the CDR3 is TGCGCCAGCAGCCAAGATTGGGGGACTAGCGGGGATTGGGAGACCCAGTACTTC. Translation gives CASSQDWGTSGDWETQYF.

A remark on this clonotype: It may be a read error: a sequence one base away is much more abundant. The chain carries TRBV11-2 and TRBJ1-1; a possible D gene is TRBD1 (6 bases). The CDR3 sequence is 13 residues long. Deletions cut 5 bases from V and 11 bases from J, with 18 bases between. The germline CDR1 and CDR2 sequences are SGHAT and FQNNGV. In DNA form, the CDR3 reads TGTGCCAGCAGCCGACAGACAGGATCGACGGCTTTCTTT. It yields the protein CASSRQTGSTAFF.

The V call is TRBV10-3, the J call TRBJ1-1; no clear D. CDR1 ENHRY and CDR2 SYGVKD come from the germline V gene. This CDR3 contains 14 residues. V was trimmed by 5 bases and J by 0 bases, leaving 10 bases between them. This CDR3 reads CAISWHSLNTEAFF. CDR3 DNA: TGTGCCATCAGTTGGCACAGTTTGAACACTGAAGCTTTCTTT.

This clonotype was recorded many times. The chain links TRBV6-2 or TRBV6-3 to TRBJ2-1, with TRBD1 identical over 10 bases. The CDR3 is 15 residues long. V shed 6 bases, J shed 8 bases, and the junction held 10 bases outside the gene matches. CDR1 is MNHEY, CDR2 SVGEGT, per germline. In nucleotides, the CDR3 is TGTGCCAGCAGAGGTGCCGGGACAGGGGTTTATGAGCAGTTCTTC. It translates to CASRGAGTGVYEQFF.

This clonotype was counted once. V and J are TRBV10-3 and TRBJ1-1, with D possibly TRBD1 on 6 matching bases. The germline V and J ends were trimmed by 6 bases and 4 bases, with 24 bases remaining between them. The CDR3 consists of 17 residues. Germline assignment: CDR1 ENHRY and CDR2 SYGVKD. CDR3 bases: TGTGCCATCAGCCCCGGCCTCCTCTGGGGGCACGGCACTGAAGCTTTCTTT. Translation gives CAISPGLLWGHGTEAFF.

This clonotype was counted many times. The chain combines TRBV6-5 with TRBJ2-2, with TRBD1 matching 8 bases. The CDR3 covers 15 residues. CDR1 and CDR2 from the germline V gene are MNHEY and SVGAGI. Losses at the gene ends were 5 bases for V and 4 bases for J; bases not matched to a gene: 6. In nucleotides, the CDR3 is TGTGCCAGCAGTCCCAGGGGGCAGGGCACCGGGGAGCTGTTTTTT. It specifies CASSPRGQGTGELFF.

This clonotype was seen ten or more times. The chain links TRBV5-1 to TRBJ2-5; D is unresolved. Trimming took 2 bases from V and 4 from J, leaving 9 bases between them. This CDR3 contains 13 residues. Germline V gene data show CDR1 as SGHRS and CDR2 as YFSETQ. The CDR3 DNA sequence: TGCGCCAGCAGCTTTTTATCCGCAGAGACCCAGTACTTC. As protein: CASSFLSAETQYF.

At least ten counts were recorded for this clonotype. The gene calls are TRBV29-1 and TRBJ1-5; 7 bases fit TRBD1. J lost 2 bases, V lost 4 bases, and 8 bases had no gene match. CDR3 length: 15 amino acids. Germline V gene lookup returns CDR1 SQVTM and CDR2 ANQGSEA. The CDR3 DNA reads as TGCAGCGTTGTTATTTCGGGGACAGGCAATCAGCCCCAGCATTTT. This gives the protein CSVVISGTGNQPQHF.

In its sample, this clonotype was seen many times. This chain connects TRBV20-1 to TRBJ2-7, with TRBD2 matching 8 bases. This CDR3 has 14 residues. Trimming at V came to 0 bases and at J to 6 bases, leaving 7 bases not matched to a gene. Per germline, CDR1 DFQATT and CDR2 SNEGSKA (reference sequence). Written as DNA, the CDR3 is TGCAGTGCTAGAGATTCGGGAGGGGCCTCCGAGCAGTACGTC. This codes for CSARDSGGASEQYV.

This clonotype was picked up many times. As DNA, the CDR3 is TGTGCCAGCAGCTTGCATACAACCCTCGGGGAGCCCCAGCATTTT. Protein: CASSLHTTLGEPQHF. The chain has TRBV5-6 and TRBJ1-5, with D unclear. CDR1 is SGHDT and CDR2 is YYEEEE in the germline V gene. The CDR3 length is 15 residues. The ends were cut back, 1 base at V and 8 bases at J, with 16 bases in the middle.

V gene TRBV5-1 combines with J gene TRBJ1-2, with D possibly TRBD1 on 5 matching bases. This CDR3 is built from 13 residues. Between the trimmed V and J ends, which lost 4 bases and 13 bases, there was a span of 20 bases. From germline, CDR1 is SGHRS and CDR2 YFSETQ. This CDR3 is CASSPGDSLVTTF. In DNA, the CDR3 is TGCGCCAGCAGCCCGGGGGACTCCCTGGTTACCACCTTC. The full variable domain, in which reference TRBV5-1 and TRBJ1-2 provide the parts outside the CDR3, is KAGVTQTPRYLIKTRGQQVTLSCSPISGHRSVSWYQQTPGQGLQFLFEYFSETQRNKGNFPGRFSGRQFSNSRSEMNVSTLELGDSALYLCASSPGDSLVTTFGSGTRLTVV.

This clonotype showed up many times. The rearrangement joins TRBV10-3 to TRBJ1-1, with D uncertain. The germline V and J ends were trimmed by 1 base and 1 base, with 16 bases remaining between them. The CDR3 loop spans 17 amino acids. Germline V gene lookup returns CDR1 ENHRY and CDR2 SYGVKD. The CDR3 is CAISELIRVSPNTEAFF. In DNA form, the CDR3 reads TGTGCCATCAGTGAGTTGATTCGGGTTTCCCCGAACACTGAAGCTTTCTTT.

The chain employs TRBV7-2 and TRBJ2-7; D is unresolved. The CDR3 consists of 15 residues. The V end was cut by 2 bases, the J end by 2 bases, with 13 bases between. Germline assignment: CDR1 SGHTA and CDR2 FQGNSA. The CDR3 DNA is TGTGCCAGCAGCTTATTGTACAACGACGCCTACGAGCAGTACTTC. It yields the protein CASSLLYNDAYEQYF.

This clonotype showed up many times. This chain's CDR3 is CASSTSRVGNTEAFF. CDR3 nucleotides: TGTGCCAGCAGCACGAGCCGGGTGGGGAACACTGAAGCTTTCTTT. V gene TRBV5-6 combines with J gene TRBJ1-1; D remains unclear. The CDR3 covers 15 residues. Trimming removed 4 bases from V and 1 base from J, with 14 bases in between. Per the germline V gene, CDR1 is SGHDT and CDR2 is YYEEEE.

Details on this clonotype: Being one base from a much bigger clone, this may be a read error. The chain couples TRBV6-5 to TRBJ2-2; D is unresolved. CDR1 and CDR2 from the germline V gene are MNHEY and SVGAGI. CDR3 size: 16 residues. The CDR3 DNA reads TGTGACAGCAGTTACTGGGGTCAACCGAACACCGGGGAGCTGTTTTTT. Translating it yields CDSSYWGQPNTGELFF.

This clonotype was recorded at least ten times. CDR3 loop: CASSKGAFQGREQYV. CDR3 nucleotide sequence: TGTGCCAGCAGCAAAGGGGCGTTCCAGGGAAGGGAGCAGTACGTC. The V and J genes are TRBV21-1 and TRBJ2-7; the table's D call TRBD1 went unverified against the DNA. TRBV21-1 is recorded as a pseudogene. This CDR3 region has 15 residues.

This clonotype came up many times. The J gene is TRBJ2-3, the V gene TRBV7-7; TRBD2 is a possible D gene (6 bases). The CDR3 is made up of 14 amino acids. Trimming removed 11 bases from V and 1 base from J, with 16 bases in between. Germline-derived CDR1 and CDR2 are SSHAT and FNYEAQ (reference sequence). The CDR3 reads CAVGTGLGTDTQYF. The CDR3 nucleotides are TGTGCCGTCGGAACGGGACTGGGCACAGATACGCAGTATTTT.